This TCR beta chain was sequenced for a study of PD-L1 blockade in urothelial cancer. Looking at the study overall: Bladder-origin urothelial cancer in males described about 85% of the 29 patients. Enrolled patients had been treated previously with 0 to 3 chemotherapy regimens.

Time point meaning: pretreatment peripheral blood. Some clones are missing from TCRdb's copy, which holds only in-frame ones; the method was immunoSEQ multiplex PCR. The repertoire holds 84,000 or so clones, with 85% to 90% as singletons. This TCR derives from a man between 60 and 75 years old with urothelial cancer. Material: PBMCs, obtained around atezolizumab (anti-PD-L1) treatment.

DNA of the CDR3: TGCGCCAGCAGCCCGAAGTCGGGGGGTGATGGCTACACCTTC. Protein product: CASSPKSGGDGYTF. The chain joins TRBV5-1 to TRBJ1-2; D perhaps matches TRBD1 (5 bases). V lost 4 bases and J lost 6, with 16 bases in between. The V gene's germline CDR1 is SGHRS and CDR2 YFSETQ. This CDR3 has 14 residues.